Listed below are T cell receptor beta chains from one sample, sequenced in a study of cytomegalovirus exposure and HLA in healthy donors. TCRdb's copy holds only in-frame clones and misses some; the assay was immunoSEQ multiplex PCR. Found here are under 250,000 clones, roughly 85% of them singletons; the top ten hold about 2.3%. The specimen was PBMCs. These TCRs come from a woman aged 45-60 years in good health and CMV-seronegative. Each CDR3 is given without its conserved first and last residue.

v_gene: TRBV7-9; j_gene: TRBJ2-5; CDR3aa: ASVSAPQETQY
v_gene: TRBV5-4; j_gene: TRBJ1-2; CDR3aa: ASSSQGALGYT
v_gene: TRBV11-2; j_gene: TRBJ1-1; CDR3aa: ASSPWAYTEAF
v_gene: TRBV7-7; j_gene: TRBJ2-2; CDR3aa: ASSLLGTGSGELF
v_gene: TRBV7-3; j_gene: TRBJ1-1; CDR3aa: ASSSQGAEVNTEAF
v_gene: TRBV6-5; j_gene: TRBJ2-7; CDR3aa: ASAYLLAGVYEQY
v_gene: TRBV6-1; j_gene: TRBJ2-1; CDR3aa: ASIYSGTTYNEQF
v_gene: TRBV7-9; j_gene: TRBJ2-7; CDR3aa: ASSSPRGEQY
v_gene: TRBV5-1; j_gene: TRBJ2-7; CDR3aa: ASSFPRSLGTEYYEQY
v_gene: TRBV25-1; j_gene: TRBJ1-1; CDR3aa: ASSVDTYNTEAF
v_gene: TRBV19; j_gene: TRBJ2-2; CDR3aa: ASSIDWSEYRTGELF
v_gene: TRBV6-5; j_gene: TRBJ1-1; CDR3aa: ASRKGARAEAF
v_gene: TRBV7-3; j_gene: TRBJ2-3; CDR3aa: ASSSLPRGTSTDTQY
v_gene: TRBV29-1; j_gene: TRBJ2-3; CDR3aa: SARTDFSTDTQY
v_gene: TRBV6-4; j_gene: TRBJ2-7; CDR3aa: ASRTPNPGVDEQY
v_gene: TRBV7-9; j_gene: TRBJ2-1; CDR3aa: ASSPRLAGSYNEQF
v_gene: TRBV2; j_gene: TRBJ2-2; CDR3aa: ASTKGAWFGELF
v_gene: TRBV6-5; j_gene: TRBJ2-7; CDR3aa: ASSLDRGPYEQY
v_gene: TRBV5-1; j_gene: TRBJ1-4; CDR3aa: ASSSGQDNEKLF
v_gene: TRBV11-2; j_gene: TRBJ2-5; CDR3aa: ASSLDQETQY
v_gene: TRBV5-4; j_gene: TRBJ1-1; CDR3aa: ASRPRIGAMGTEAF
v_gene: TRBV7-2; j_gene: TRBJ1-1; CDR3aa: ASSLEVAGYTEAF
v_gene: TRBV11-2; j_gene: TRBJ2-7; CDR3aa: ASSSDVAGHYEQY
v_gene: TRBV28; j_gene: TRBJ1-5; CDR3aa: ASSPGTRGNQPQH
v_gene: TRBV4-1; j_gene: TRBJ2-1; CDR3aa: ASSHISREQF
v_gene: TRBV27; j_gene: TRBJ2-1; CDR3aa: ASSWMVAGGAEQF
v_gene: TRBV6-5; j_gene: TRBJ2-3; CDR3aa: ASSGLFGDTQY
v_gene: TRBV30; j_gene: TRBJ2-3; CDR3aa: AWSGRTGGADTQY
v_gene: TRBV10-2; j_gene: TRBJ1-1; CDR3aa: ASRDRGRTEAF